These 18 T cell receptor beta chains share one sample of origin, sequenced in a study of OX40 agonist ivuxolimab in advanced cancers. Assay: immunoSEQ multiplex PCR; the TCRdb copy retains only in-frame clones and omits some. The table records tens of thousands of clones, 91% of them present only once. Source: CD4+ or CD8+ T cells sorted from blood, taken in a trial of the OX40 agonist ivuxolimab. The source is an adult with an advanced solid tumor such as melanoma, head and neck, liver or kidney cancer.

The count of this clone is one. The chain is built from TRBV10-3 and TRBJ2-7; D may match TRBD1 or TRBD2 (5 bases each). The germline CDR1 and CDR2 sequences are ENHRY and SYGVKD. V gave up 10 bases and J gave up 2 bases, with 15 bases separating them. This CDR3 is 13 amino acids long. The CDR3 coding sequence is TGTGCCACCACCGGGACGAGGACCTACGAGCAGTACTTC. Translating it yields CATTGTRTYEQYF.

The chain has TRBV18 and TRBJ1-3; no clear D. Trimming removed 2 bases at V and 0 bases at J, with 14 bases between. This CDR3 is built from 17 residues. Germline CDR1 is KGHSH and CDR2 is LQKENI. Here the CDR3 reads CASSPFHSPDSGNTIYF. For the CDR3, the DNA is TGTGCCAGCTCACCATTTCATTCCCCGGACTCTGGAAACACCATATATTTT.

J is TRBJ2-1 and V is TRBV19, with TRBD2 matching 9 bases. CDR1 and CDR2 from the germline V gene are LNHDA and SQIVND (reference sequence). Losses at the gene ends were 7 bases for V and 4 bases for J; bases not matched to a gene: 8. CDR3 length equals 15 residues. For the CDR3, the DNA is TGTGCCAGTATCCCCCGGCTAGCGGGATACAATGAGCAGTTCTTC. It encodes CASIPRLAGYNEQFF.

This clone appeared a few times. The chain uses TRBV2 and TRBJ1-1; perhaps TRBD1 as D (6 bases). The CDR3 covers 13 residues. V dropped 7 bases and J dropped 9 bases, with 18 bases sitting between them. Germline lookup yields CDR1 SNHLY and CDR2 FYNNEI. The CDR3 bases are TGTGCCAGCACAGGGGAAGTGAGGGGGAAAGCTTTCTTT. It encodes CASTGEVRGKAFF.

This clone was seen once. CDR3 region: CASSLDRYNEQFF. The CDR3 nucleotides are TGTGCCAGCAGCTTGGACCGGTACAATGAGCAGTTCTTC. The chain is built from TRBV5-4 and TRBJ2-1; no definite D call. The CDR3 sequence is 13 residues long. V shed 0 bases and J shed 4 bases, with 5 bases lying between them. The germline gives CDR1 SGHNT, CDR2 YYREEE (reference sequence).

The chain recombines TRBV9 with TRBJ2-5; tentative D call: TRBD2 (5 bases). This CDR3 is 16 amino acids long. Per germline, CDR1 SGDLS and CDR2 YYNGEE. V lost 0 bases and J 0 bases, leaving 12 bases between the germline ends. The CDR3 DNA is TGTGCCAGCAGCGTAGGGGCTAGCCGAAACCAAGAGACCCAGTACTTC. Protein: CASSVGASRNQETQYF.

V and J are TRBV27 and TRBJ1-5, with TRBD1 identical over 8 bases. The J segment lost 2 bases and the V segment lost 3 bases, leaving 3 bases of the junction unmatched. Per germline, CDR1 MNHEY and CDR2 SMNVEV (reference sequence). CDR3 length: 15 amino acids. For the CDR3, the DNA is TGTGCCAGCAGTTTCAGGGGGCTCCGCAATCAGCCCCAGCATTTT. This gives the protein CASSFRGLRNQPQHF.

The chain carries TRBV6-5 and TRBJ2-2; 7 bases align to TRBD2. V trimming: 0 bases; J trimming: 6 bases; junction bases outside the gene matches: 1. The V gene's germline CDR1 is MNHEY and CDR2 SVGAGI. CDR3 size: 14 residues. The chain's CDR3 is CASSYSTSSGELFF. The DNA for the CDR3 is TGTGCCAGCAGTTACTCGACTAGCTCCGGGGAGCTGTTTTTT.

The gene calls are TRBV6-1 and TRBJ1-5, with D perhaps TRBD1 (6 bases). V lost 3 bases and J lost 4, with 13 bases in between. The CDR3 totals 15 residues. Germline V gene data show CDR1 as MNHNS and CDR2 as SASEGT. This CDR3 is CASSDRAGENQPQHF. The CDR3 nucleotides read TGTGCCAGCAGTGATCGGGCAGGGGAGAATCAGCCCCAGCATTTT.

The chain employs TRBV6-6 and TRBJ2-7, with D perhaps assigned TRBD1 or TRBD2 (6 bases each). Germline CDR1 MNHNY, CDR2 SVGAGI (reference sequence). The germline V and J ends were trimmed by 7 bases and 7 bases, with 20 bases remaining between them. The CDR3 totals 14 residues. DNA of the CDR3: TGTGCCAGCACCCTCCTCACGGGGGCTGAAGAGCAGTACTTC. Encoded protein: CASTLLTGAEEQYF.

The rearrangement uses TRBV10-3 and TRBJ1-5; D gene unclear. The CDR3 is 14 amino acids. With 7 bases removed from V and 3 bases from J, the gap between germline ends came to 13 bases. Germline V lookup: CDR1 ENHRY, CDR2 SYGVKD. CDR3 DNA: TGTGCCATCAAGGCTTCCCGAGACAATCAGCCCCAGCATTTT. It codes for CAIKASRDNQPQHF.

The count of this clone is one. The rearrangement joins TRBV5-1 to TRBJ2-1; D is perhaps TRBD2 (5 bases). CDR1 is SGHRS and CDR2 is YFSETQ in the germline V gene. There are 13 residues in the CDR3. The ends were cut back, 7 bases at V and 4 bases at J, with 12 bases in the middle. The CDR3 DNA reads TGCGCCAGCCGACCCGGGAATTACAATGAGCAGTTCTTC. Translating gives CASRPGNYNEQFF.

The CDR3 DNA reads TGTGCCAGCAGCTTAGTAGCAGGGACTAGCGTCATTACCCGCAATGAGCAGTTCTTC. This translates into CASSLVAGTSVITRNEQFF. The rearrangement links TRBV7-9 to TRBJ2-1; 10 bases map to TRBD2. This CDR3 is built from 19 residues. V shed 1 base, J shed 6 bases, and the junction held 15 bases outside the gene matches. CDR1 is SEHNR and CDR2 is FQNEAQ in the germline V gene (reference sequence).

The chain carries TRBV4-1 and TRBJ2-6; D not certain. Germline assignment: CDR1 MGHRA and CDR2 YSYEKL. Trimming removed 9 bases at V and 0 bases at J, with 6 bases between. CDR3 length: 13 amino acids. The CDR3 nucleotides are TGCGCCAGACAAGACTCTGGGGCCAACGTCCTGACTTTC. Protein product: CARQDSGANVLTF.

This chain uses TRBV16 with TRBJ1-3; D remains ambiguous. Germline V gene sequence: CDR1 KGHSY, CDR2 FQNENV. The V and J ends lost 4 bases and 0 bases respectively, with 10 bases between them. CDR3 size: 15 residues. The CDR3 spells CASSPTRSSGNTIYF. The CDR3 DNA reads as TGTGCCAGCAGCCCCACACGAAGCTCTGGAAACACCATATATTTT.

Comments on this clone: Other DNA variants within this sample encode the same CDR3. The J gene is TRBJ1-2, the V gene TRBV28; TRBD1 agrees at 12 bases. V gave up 4 bases and J gave up 6 bases; unmatched junction bases: 6. Per the germline V gene, CDR1 is MDHEN and CDR2 is SYDVKM. This CDR3 is built from 15 residues. CDR3 in amino acids: CASSSSGQGADGYTF. As DNA, the CDR3 is TGTGCCAGCAGTTCCTCGGGACAGGGGGCAGATGGCTACACCTTC.

The rearrangement joins TRBV5-5 to TRBJ2-7; 11 bases map to TRBD2. The CDR3 runs 15 residues. With V trimmed by 3 bases and J by 2 bases, 4 bases remained unmatched. Per the germline V gene, CDR1 is SGHKS and CDR2 is YYEKEE (reference sequence). In nucleotides, the CDR3 is TGTGCCAGCAGCTCCGTTAGCGGGAGGGCCTACGAGCAGTACTTC. It specifies CASSSVSGRAYEQYF.

The rearrangement uses TRBV4-1 and TRBJ1-3; TRBD1 might be the D (6 bases). CDR1 is MGHRA and CDR2 is YSYEKL in the germline V gene. The CDR3 consists of 15 residues. Trimming removed 4 bases at V and 1 base at J, with 11 bases between. DNA of the CDR3: TGCGCCAGCAGCCCGCAAACAGGGTCTGGAAACACCATATATTTT. Translated, it gives CASSPQTGSGNTIYF.